Below, 22 T cell receptor beta chains from the same sample are listed, as sequenced in a study of blood T cell repertoires in COVID-19. TCRdb's table, derived via immunoSEQ multiplex PCR, lists solely in-frame clones and lacks some. This sample has over 300,000 clones, with around 80% found just once. Sequenced: peripheral blood. The receptors derive from a woman between 50 and 59 years old with acute or convalescent COVID-19.

This clone was seen only once. The gene calls are TRBV7-2 and TRBJ2-1, with no clear D. Trimming left V 1 base short and J 1 base short, with 8 bases between. In germline, CDR1 is SGHTA, CDR2 FQGNSA. This CDR3 contains 15 residues. In DNA, the CDR3 is TGTGCCAGCAGCTTAGTGTACTCTTCCTACAATGAGCAGTTCTTC. It translates to CASSLVYSSYNEQFF.

This chain connects TRBV29-1 to TRBJ2-5; D call uncertain. Germline V CDR1 and CDR2: SQVTM, ANQGSEA. The CDR3 sequence is 14 residues long. With 0 bases removed from V and 5 bases from J, the gap between germline ends came to 13 bases. The CDR3 spells CSVEDLTPEETQYF. The CDR3 DNA is TGCAGCGTTGAAGATCTAACTCCTGAGGAGACCCAGTACTTC.

The V and J genes are TRBV9 and TRBJ1-5; TRBD1 aligns across 9 bases. Germline loops: CDR1 SGDLS, CDR2 YYNGEE. The CDR3 has 17 amino acids. V shed 3 bases, J shed 0 bases, and the junction held 7 bases outside the gene matches. For the CDR3, the DNA is TGTGCCAGCAGCGCCGGACAGGGGATCCATAGCAATCAGCCCCAGCATTTT. It specifies CASSAGQGIHSNQPQHF.

The chain combines TRBV30 with TRBJ2-7; D may be TRBD1 (6 bases). The CDR3 loop spans 13 amino acids. Germline V gene data show CDR1 as GTSNPN and CDR2 as SVGIG (reference sequence). Trimming removed 0 bases from V and 2 bases from J, with 8 bases in between. The CDR3 loop is CAWSVTGTYEQYV. In nucleotides, the CDR3 is TGTGCCTGGAGTGTAACAGGGACCTACGAGCAGTACGTC.

This clone showed up just a few times. The CDR3 protein is CASSLFNQPQHF. The CDR3 DNA reads TGTGCCAGTAGTCTCTTCAATCAGCCCCAGCATTTT. This chain connects TRBV19 to TRBJ1-5; D remains unclear. Germline V lookup: CDR1 LNHDA, CDR2 SQIVND (reference sequence). The CDR3 length is 12 residues. Trimming pared 5 bases from V and 3 bases from J, leaving 5 bases between.

The CDR3 loop is CASRHQGVKNQPQHF. The DNA for the CDR3 is TGTGCCAGTAGGCACCAGGGGGTCAAGAATCAGCCCCAGCATTTT. The chain combines TRBV19 with TRBJ1-5; 7 bases are shared with TRBD1. Germline lookup yields CDR1 LNHDA and CDR2 SQIVND (reference sequence). The CDR3 loop spans 15 amino acids. The J segment lost 4 bases and the V segment lost 6 bases, leaving 9 bases of the junction unmatched.

The V gene is TRBV2, the J gene TRBJ2-2; a possible D gene is TRBD1 (5 bases). From germline, CDR1 is SNHLY and CDR2 FYNNEI. V was shortened by 4 bases and J by 1 base, with 7 bases between the two germline ends. The CDR3 runs to 14 residues. CDR3 sequence (DNA): TGTGCCAGCAGTGGACAGATGAACACCGGGGAGCTGTTTTTT. Translating it yields CASSGQMNTGELFF.

The V and J genes are TRBV6-1 and TRBJ1-1; D remains unclear. This CDR3 comprises 12 residues. Germline V lookup: CDR1 MNHNS, CDR2 SASEGT. The ends were cut back, 11 bases at V and 4 bases at J, with 14 bases in the middle. CDR3 nucleotide sequence: TGTGCCTTCCGGAGGAGGACCACTGAAGCTTTCTTT. Encoded protein: CAFRRRTTEAFF.

The sample holds a few counts of this clone. The chain has TRBV30 and TRBJ1-6; tentatively, D is TRBD1 (6 bases). The V gene's germline CDR1 is GTSNPN and CDR2 SVGIG (reference sequence). V was cut by 2 bases and J by 7 bases, with 15 bases left in between. This CDR3 has 15 residues. CDR3 sequence reads: CAWSTYRVGNSPLHF. The DNA for the CDR3 is TGTGCCTGGAGTACTTACAGGGTTGGCAATTCACCCCTCCACTTT.

The chain links TRBV2 to TRBJ2-2, with 11 bases aligning to TRBD2. Germline V CDR1 and CDR2: SNHLY, FYNNEI. The CDR3 consists of 16 residues. J was trimmed by 4 bases and V by 4 bases; bases with no gene match: 5. CDR3 amino acids: CASSAIAGGSTGELFF. DNA of the CDR3: TGTGCCAGCAGTGCCATAGCGGGAGGGAGCACCGGGGAGCTGTTTTTT. Full variable domain (outside the CDR3, taken from reference TRBV2 and TRBJ2-2): EPEVTQTPSHQVTQMGQEVILRCVPISNHLYFYWYRQILGQKVEFLVSFYNNEISEKSEIFDDQFSVERPDGSNFTLKIRSTKLEDSAMYFCASSAIAGGSTGELFFGEGSRLTVL.

This chain links TRBV5-4 with TRBJ2-3; D is uncertain. Germline loops: CDR1 SGHNT, CDR2 YYREEE (reference sequence). The CDR3 loop spans 15 amino acids. Between the trimmed V and J ends, which lost 2 bases and 0 bases, there was a span of 10 bases. The CDR3 protein is CASSLETTSTDTQYF. As DNA, the CDR3 is TGTGCCAGCAGCTTAGAAACGACTAGCACAGATACGCAGTATTTT.

This clone was picked up many times. The rearrangement links TRBV7-9 to TRBJ2-7; D is possibly TRBD2 (5 bases). The V gene's germline CDR1 is SEHNR and CDR2 FQNEAQ (reference sequence). The CDR3 is 13 amino acids. V lost 3 bases to trimming and J lost 3 bases, with 9 bases between them. As DNA, the CDR3 is TGTGCCAGCAGCTTGGCCCGGGGCTACGAGCAGTACGTC. It codes for CASSLARGYEQYV.

V usage is TRBV19 and J usage is TRBJ1-6; weak D call: TRBD1 (5 bases). The CDR3 extends over 15 amino acids. Germline V lookup: CDR1 LNHDA, CDR2 SQIVND (reference sequence). With 7 bases removed from V and 7 bases from J, the gap between germline ends came to 17 bases. The CDR3 is CASNQGLKMNSPLHF. In DNA form, the CDR3 reads TGTGCCAGTAACCAGGGACTCAAGATGAATTCACCCCTCCACTTT. The variable domain in full, with the rest retrieved from reference TRBV19 and TRBJ1-6, is DGGITQSPKYLFRKEGQNVTLSCEQNLNHDAMYWYRQDPGQGLRLIYYSQIVNDFQKGDIAEGYSVSREKKESFPLTVTSAQKNPTAFYLCASNQGLKMNSPLHFGNGTRLTVT.

This chain joins TRBV11-2 and TRBJ2-6; 8 nucleotides agree with TRBD2. V lost 4 bases to trimming and J lost 0 bases; unmatched junction nucleotides: 8. This CDR3 has 18 residues. CDR1 and CDR2 from the germline V gene are SGHAT and FQNNGV. The CDR3 loop reads CASSSLQRGFSGANVLTF. The CDR3, as DNA: TGTGCCAGCAGCTCTCTACAGCGGGGGTTCTCTGGGGCCAACGTCCTGACTTTC.

This clone was detected only a few times. The chain joins TRBV30 to TRBJ1-5, with 7 nucleotides matching TRBD1. Trimming cost V 5 bases and J 5 bases; bases outside gene matches: 9. The CDR3 covers 14 residues. CDR1 and CDR2 (germline): GTSNPN, SVGIG (reference sequence). The CDR3 reads CAWGRGVADQPQHF. CDR3 DNA: TGTGCCTGGGGCAGGGGGGTGGCTGATCAGCCCCAGCATTTT. The whole variable domain, remainder taken from reference TRBV30 and TRBJ1-5, is SQTIHQWPATLVQPVGSPLSLECTVEGTSNPNLYWYRQAAGRGLQLLFYSVGIGQISSEVPQNLSASRPQDRQFILSSKKLLLSDSGFYLCAWGRGVADQPQHFGDGTRLSIL.

V is TRBV5-1 and J is TRBJ2-2, with a possible D match to TRBD1 (6 bases). The CDR3 length is 14 residues. V shed 5 bases and J shed 2 bases, with 10 bases lying between them. Germline assignment: CDR1 SGHRS and CDR2 YFSETQ. Here the CDR3 reads CASRTGHNTGELFF. The CDR3 region has the DNA TGCGCCAGCAGGACGGGACATAACACCGGGGAGCTGTTTTTT.

The V call is TRBV21-1, the J call TRBJ2-4; the D segment call TRBD1 is taken from the table without a DNA check. TRBV21-1 is noted as a pseudogene. The CDR3 consists of 15 residues. CDR3 coding DNA: TGTGCCAGCAGCAATTGGACAGGGGAGGGAAACATTCAGTACTTC. This encodes CASSNWTGEGNIQYF.

The chain joins TRBV19 to TRBJ2-5; D unresolved. Per germline, CDR1 LNHDA and CDR2 SQIVND (reference sequence). This CDR3 is built from 14 residues. V lost 3 bases to trimming and J lost 2 bases, with 10 bases between them. CDR3 nucleotide sequence: TGTGCCAGTAGTATGGGCAGTACGCAAGAGACCCAGTACTTC. Protein: CASSMGSTQETQYF.

The V gene is TRBV7-2, the J gene TRBJ1-1; TRBD1 is a possible D gene (6 bases). Germline CDR1 SGHTA, CDR2 FQGNSA. The CDR3 is 14 residues long. Deletions cut 4 bases from V and 4 bases from J, with 13 bases between. CDR3 nucleotides: TGTGCCAGCAGCTCAAACCAGGGGATCACTGAAGCTTTCTTT. Translation: CASSSNQGITEAFF.

This chain uses TRBV7-9 with TRBJ1-5; D gene unclear. This CDR3 contains 13 residues. Germline-derived CDR1 and CDR2 are SEHNR and FQNEAQ (reference sequence). With 2 bases removed from V and 4 bases from J, the gap between germline ends came to 6 bases. The CDR3 DNA sequence: TGTGCCAGCAGCTTAACAGAAAATCAGCCCCAGCATTTT. The encoded protein is CASSLTENQPQHF.

The CDR3, as DNA: TGTGCCAGCTCCCCCGGAGGGGACTTTTACAATGAGCAGTTCTTC. Translating gives CASSPGGDFYNEQFF. The chain couples TRBV18 to TRBJ2-1; weak D call: TRBD2 (6 bases). The CDR3 is 15 residues long. The germline CDR1 and CDR2 sequences are KGHSH and LQKENI. The V gene lost 6 bases and the J gene lost 4 bases, with 16 bases spanning the gap.

The genes are TRBV30 and TRBJ2-5; possibly TRBD1 for D (5 bases). The CDR3 runs to 14 residues. Between the trimmed V and J ends, which lost 3 bases and 1 base, there was a span of 12 bases. Germline values: CDR1 GTSNPN, CDR2 SVGIG (reference sequence). CDR3: CAWSSRVLQETQYF. For the CDR3, the DNA is TGTGCCTGGAGCTCCAGGGTCCTCCAAGAGACCCAGTACTTC.